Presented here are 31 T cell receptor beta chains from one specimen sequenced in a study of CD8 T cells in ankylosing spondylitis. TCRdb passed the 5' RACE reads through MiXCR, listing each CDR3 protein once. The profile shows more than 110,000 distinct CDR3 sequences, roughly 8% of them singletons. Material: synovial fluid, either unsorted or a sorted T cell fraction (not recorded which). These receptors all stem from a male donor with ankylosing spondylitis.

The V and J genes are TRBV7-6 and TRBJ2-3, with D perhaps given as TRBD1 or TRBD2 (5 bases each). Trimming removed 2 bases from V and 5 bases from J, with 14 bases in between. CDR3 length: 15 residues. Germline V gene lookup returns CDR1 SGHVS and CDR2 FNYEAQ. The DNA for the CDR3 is TGTGCCAGCAGCTTAACGGGGCCCCCTGGAGATACGCAGTATTTT. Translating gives CASSLTGPPGDTQYF.

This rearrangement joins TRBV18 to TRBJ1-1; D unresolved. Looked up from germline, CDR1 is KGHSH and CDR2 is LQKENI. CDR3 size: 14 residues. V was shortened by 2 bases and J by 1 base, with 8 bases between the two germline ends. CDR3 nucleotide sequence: TGTGCCAGCTCACCAGACACCCCGAACACTGAAGCTTTCTTT. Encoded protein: CASSPDTPNTEAFF.

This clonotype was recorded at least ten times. The CDR3 sequence is CASSLGQAGNTIYF. CDR3 in DNA: TGCGCCAGCAGCTTGGGGCAGGCCGGAAACACCATATATTTT. This chain connects TRBV5-1 to TRBJ1-3, with D uncertain. The V and J ends lost 0 bases and 4 bases respectively, with 8 bases between them. CDR1 and CDR2 from the germline V gene are SGHRS and YFSETQ. The length of the CDR3 is 14 residues.

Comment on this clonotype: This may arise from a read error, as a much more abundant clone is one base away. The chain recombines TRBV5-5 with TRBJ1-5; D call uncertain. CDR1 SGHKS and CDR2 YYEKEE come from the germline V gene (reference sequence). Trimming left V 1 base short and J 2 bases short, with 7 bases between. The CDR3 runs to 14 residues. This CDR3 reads CASSLREGNQPQHF. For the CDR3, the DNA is TGTGCCAGCAGCTTGAGGGAGGGCAATCAGCCCCAGCATTTT.

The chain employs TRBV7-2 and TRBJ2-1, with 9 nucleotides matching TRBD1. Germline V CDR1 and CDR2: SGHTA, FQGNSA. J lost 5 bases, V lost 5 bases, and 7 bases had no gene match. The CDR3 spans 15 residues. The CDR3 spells CASSRDRVFDNEQFF. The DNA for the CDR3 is TGTGCCAGCAGCCGGGACAGGGTTTTCGACAATGAGCAGTTCTTC.

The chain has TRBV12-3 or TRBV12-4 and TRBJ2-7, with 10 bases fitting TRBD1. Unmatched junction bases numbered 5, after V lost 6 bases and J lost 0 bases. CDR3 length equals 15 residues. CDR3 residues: CASRQGQGLSYEQYF. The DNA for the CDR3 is TGTGCCAGCAGACAGGGACAGGGGCTCTCCTACGAGCAGTACTTC.

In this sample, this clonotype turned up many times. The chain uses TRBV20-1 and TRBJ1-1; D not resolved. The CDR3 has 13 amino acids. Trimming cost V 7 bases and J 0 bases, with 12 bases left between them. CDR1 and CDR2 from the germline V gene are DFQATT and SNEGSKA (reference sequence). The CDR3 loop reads CSVQTHLNTEAFF. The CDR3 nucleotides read TGCAGTGTTCAAACACATTTGAACACTGAAGCTTTCTTT.

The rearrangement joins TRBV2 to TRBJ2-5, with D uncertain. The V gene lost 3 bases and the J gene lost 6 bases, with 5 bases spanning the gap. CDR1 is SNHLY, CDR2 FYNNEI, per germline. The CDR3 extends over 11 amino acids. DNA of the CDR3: TGTGCCAGCAGTGAGGGAAAGACCCAGTACTTC. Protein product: CASSEGKTQYF.

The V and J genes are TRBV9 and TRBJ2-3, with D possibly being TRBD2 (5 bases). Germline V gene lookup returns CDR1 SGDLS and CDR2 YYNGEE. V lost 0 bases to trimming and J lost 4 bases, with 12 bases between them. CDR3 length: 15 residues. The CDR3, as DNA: TGTGCCAGCAGCGTAGAATCCGGGCGGGCAGATACGCAGTATTTT. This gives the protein CASSVESGRADTQYF.

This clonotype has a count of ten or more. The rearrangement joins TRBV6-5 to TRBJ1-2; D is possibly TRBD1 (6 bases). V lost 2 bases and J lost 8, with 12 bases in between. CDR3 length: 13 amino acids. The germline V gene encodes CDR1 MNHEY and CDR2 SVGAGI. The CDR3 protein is CASSYPRGQGYTF. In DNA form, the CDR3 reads TGTGCCAGCAGTTACCCCCGGGGGCAGGGCTACACCTTC.

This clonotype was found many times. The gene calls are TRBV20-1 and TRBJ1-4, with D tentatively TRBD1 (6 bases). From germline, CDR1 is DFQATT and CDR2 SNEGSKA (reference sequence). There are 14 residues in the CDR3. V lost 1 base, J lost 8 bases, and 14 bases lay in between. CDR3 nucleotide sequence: TGCAGTGCTAGAGTGACAGGAAGTTACGAAAAACTGTTTTTT. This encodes CSARVTGSYEKLFF.

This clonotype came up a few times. In nucleotides, the CDR3 is TGCAGCGTTGAAGGTTCGACAGGGGAGGAAGAGACCCAGTACTTC. The encoded protein is CSVEGSTGEEETQYF. The chain has TRBV29-1 and TRBJ2-5; 8 bases are a match to TRBD1. The CDR3 loop spans 15 amino acids. With 1 base clipped from V and 3 bases from J, the junction kept 7 bases outside the gene matches. The germline V gene encodes CDR1 SQVTM and CDR2 ANQGSEA.

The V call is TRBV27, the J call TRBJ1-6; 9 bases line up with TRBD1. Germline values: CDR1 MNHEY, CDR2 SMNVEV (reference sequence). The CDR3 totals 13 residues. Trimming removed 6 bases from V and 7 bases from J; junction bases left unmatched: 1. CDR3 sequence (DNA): TGTGCCAGCAGGGGGACAGGGAATTCACCCCTCCACTTT. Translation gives CASRGTGNSPLHF.

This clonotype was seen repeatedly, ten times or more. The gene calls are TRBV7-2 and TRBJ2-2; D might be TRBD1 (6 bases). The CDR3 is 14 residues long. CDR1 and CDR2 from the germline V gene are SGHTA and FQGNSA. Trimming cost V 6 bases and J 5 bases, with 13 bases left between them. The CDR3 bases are TGTGCCAGCAGGTACACAGGGAAAACCGGGGAGCTGTTTTTT. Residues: CASRYTGKTGELFF. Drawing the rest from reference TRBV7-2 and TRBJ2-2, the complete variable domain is GAGVSQSPSNKVTEKGKDVELRCDPISGHTALYWYRQSLGQGLEFLIYFQGNSAPDKSGLPSDRFSAERTGGSVSTLTIQRTQQEDSAVYLCASRYTGKTGELFFGEGSRLTVL.

CDR3 sequence reads: CASSLGTGQSGYTF. The CDR3 bases are TGTGCCAGCAGCTTGGGGACAGGGCAAAGTGGCTACACCTTC. The genes are TRBV5-4 and TRBJ1-2, with TRBD1 matching over 8 bases. The CDR3 length is 14 residues. The V gene end was trimmed by 0 bases and the J gene end by 7 bases; junction bases not matched to a gene: 5. Germline assignment: CDR1 SGHNT and CDR2 YYREEE (reference sequence).

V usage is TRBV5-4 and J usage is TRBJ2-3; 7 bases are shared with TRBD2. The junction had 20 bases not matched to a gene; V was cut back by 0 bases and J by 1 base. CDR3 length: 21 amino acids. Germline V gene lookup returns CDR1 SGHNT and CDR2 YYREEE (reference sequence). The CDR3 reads CASSLAPKWTSAAGGTDTQYF. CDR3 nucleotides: TGTGCCAGCAGCTTGGCTCCAAAGTGGACTTCGGCGGCGGGGGGCACAGATACGCAGTATTTT. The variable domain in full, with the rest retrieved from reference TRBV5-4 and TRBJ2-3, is ETGVTQSPTHLIKTRGQQVTLRCSSQSGHNTVSWYQQALGQGPQFIFQYYREEENGRGNFPPRFSGLQFPNYSSELNVNALELDDSALYLCASSLAPKWTSAAGGTDTQYFGPGTRLTVL.

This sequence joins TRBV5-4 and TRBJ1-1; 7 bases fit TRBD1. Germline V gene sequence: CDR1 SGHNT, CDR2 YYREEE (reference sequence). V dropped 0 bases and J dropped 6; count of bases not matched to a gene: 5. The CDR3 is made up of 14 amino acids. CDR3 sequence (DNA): TGTGCCAGCAGCTTGGGGGGGGACAGAGCTGAAGCTTTCTTT. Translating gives CASSLGGDRAEAFF. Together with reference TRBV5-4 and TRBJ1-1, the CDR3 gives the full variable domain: ETGVTQSPTHLIKTRGQQVTLRCSSQSGHNTVSWYQQALGQGPQFIFQYYREEENGRGNFPPRFSGLQFPNYSSELNVNALELDDSALYLCASSLGGDRAEAFFGQGTRLTVV.

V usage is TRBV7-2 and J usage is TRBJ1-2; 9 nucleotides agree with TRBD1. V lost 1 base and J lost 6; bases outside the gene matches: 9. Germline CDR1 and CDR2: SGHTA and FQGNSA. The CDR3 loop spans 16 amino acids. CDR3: CASSLGPRGQGDGYTF. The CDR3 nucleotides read TGTGCCAGCAGCTTAGGACCCCGGGGACAGGGAGATGGCTACACCTTC.

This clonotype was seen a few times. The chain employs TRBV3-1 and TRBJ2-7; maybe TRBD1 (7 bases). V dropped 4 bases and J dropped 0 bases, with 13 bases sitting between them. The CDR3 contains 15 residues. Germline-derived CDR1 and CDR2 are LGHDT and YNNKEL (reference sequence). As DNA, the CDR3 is TGTGCCAGCAGCCCCGGAGGGGGCGCCTCCTACGAGCAGTACTTC. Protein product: CASSPGGGASYEQYF.

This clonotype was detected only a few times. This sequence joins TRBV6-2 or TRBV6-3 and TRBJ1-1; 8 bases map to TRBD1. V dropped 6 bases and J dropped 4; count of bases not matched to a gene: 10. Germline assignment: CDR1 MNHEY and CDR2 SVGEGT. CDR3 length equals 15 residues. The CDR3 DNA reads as TGTGCCAGCAGGCTAACAGGGGGAAGGGGCACTGAAGCTTTCTTT. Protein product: CASRLTGGRGTEAFF.

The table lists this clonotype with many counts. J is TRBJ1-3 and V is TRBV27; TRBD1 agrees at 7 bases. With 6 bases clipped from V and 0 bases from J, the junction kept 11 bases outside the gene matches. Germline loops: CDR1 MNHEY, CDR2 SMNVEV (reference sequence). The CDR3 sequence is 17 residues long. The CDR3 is CASSFSWTGLSGNTIYF. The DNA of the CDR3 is TGTGCCAGCAGCTTCTCCTGGACAGGCCTCTCTGGAAACACCATATATTTT.

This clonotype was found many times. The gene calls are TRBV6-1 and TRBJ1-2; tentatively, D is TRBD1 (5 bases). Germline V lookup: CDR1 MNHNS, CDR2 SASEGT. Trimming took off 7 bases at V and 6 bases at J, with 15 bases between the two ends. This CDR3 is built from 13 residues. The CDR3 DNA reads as TGTGCCAGCATCAAAGGGGAAGGTCATGGCTACACCTTC. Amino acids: CASIKGEGHGYTF.

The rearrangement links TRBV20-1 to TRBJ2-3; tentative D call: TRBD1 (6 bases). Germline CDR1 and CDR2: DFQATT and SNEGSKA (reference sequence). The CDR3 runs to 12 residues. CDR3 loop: CGAGAYTDTQYF. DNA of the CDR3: TGCGGAGCAGGGGCCTACACAGATACGCAGTATTTT.

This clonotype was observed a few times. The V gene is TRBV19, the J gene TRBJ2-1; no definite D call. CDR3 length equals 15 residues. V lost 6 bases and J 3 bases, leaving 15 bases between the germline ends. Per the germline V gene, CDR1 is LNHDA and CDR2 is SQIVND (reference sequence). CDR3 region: CASRPTDLYYNEQFF. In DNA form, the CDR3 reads TGTGCCAGTAGACCTACTGATCTCTACTACAATGAGCAGTTCTTC.

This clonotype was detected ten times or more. CDR3: CSASKASGGGSKNIQYF. For the CDR3, the DNA is TGCAGTGCTAGTAAGGCTAGCGGAGGGGGGTCCAAAAACATTCAGTACTTC. The V and J genes are TRBV20-1 and TRBJ2-4; perhaps TRBD2 as D (7 bases). The CDR3 is made up of 17 amino acids. V lost 3 bases to trimming and J lost 2 bases, with 20 bases between them. Per the germline V gene, CDR1 is DFQATT and CDR2 is SNEGSKA (reference sequence).

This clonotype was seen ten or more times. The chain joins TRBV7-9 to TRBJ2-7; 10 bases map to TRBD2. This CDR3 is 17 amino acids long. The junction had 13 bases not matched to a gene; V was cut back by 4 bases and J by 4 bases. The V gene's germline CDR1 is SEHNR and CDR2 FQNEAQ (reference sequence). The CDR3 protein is CASSSRTSGARGYEQYF. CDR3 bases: TGTGCCAGCAGCTCCCGGACTAGCGGAGCCAGAGGGTACGAGCAGTACTTC.

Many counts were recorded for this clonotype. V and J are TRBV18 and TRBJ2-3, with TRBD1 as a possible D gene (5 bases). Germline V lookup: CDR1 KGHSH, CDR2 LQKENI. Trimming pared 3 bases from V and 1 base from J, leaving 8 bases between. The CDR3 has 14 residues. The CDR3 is CASSPDTRTDTQYF. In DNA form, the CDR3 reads TGTGCCAGCTCACCGGACACACGCACAGATACGCAGTATTTT. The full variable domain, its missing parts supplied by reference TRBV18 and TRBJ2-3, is NAGVMQNPRHLVRRRGQEARLRCSPMKGHSHVYWYRQLPEEGLKFMVYLQKENIIDESGMPKERFSAEFPKEGPSILRIQQVVRGDSAAYFCASSPDTRTDTQYFGPGTRLTVL.

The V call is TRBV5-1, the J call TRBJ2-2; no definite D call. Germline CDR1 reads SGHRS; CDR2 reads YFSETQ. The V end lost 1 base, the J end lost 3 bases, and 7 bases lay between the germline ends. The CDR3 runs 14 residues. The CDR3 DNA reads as TGCGCCAGCAGCTTGCGCCCGGACACCGGGGAGCTGTTTTTT. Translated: CASSLRPDTGELFF.

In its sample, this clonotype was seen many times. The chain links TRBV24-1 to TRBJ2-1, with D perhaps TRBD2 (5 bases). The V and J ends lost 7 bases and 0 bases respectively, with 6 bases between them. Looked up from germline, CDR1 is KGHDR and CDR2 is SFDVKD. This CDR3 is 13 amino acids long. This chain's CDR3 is CATSRDSYNEQFF. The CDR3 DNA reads TGTGCCACCAGCCGGGACTCCTACAATGAGCAGTTCTTC.

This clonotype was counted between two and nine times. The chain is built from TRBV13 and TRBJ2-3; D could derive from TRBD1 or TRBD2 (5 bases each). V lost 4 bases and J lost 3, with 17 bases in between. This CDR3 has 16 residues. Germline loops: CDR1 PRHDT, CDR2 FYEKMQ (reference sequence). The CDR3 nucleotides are TGTGCCAGCAGCTCCCGTGGGGGTACGACGACAGATACGCAGTATTTT. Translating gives CASSSRGGTTTDTQYF.

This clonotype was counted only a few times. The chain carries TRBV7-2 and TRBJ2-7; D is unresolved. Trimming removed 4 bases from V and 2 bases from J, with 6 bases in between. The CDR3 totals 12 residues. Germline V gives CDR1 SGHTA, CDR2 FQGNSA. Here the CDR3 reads CASSSVPYEQYF. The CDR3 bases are TGTGCCAGCAGCTCCGTCCCCTACGAGCAGTACTTC.